Presented here are 4 T cell receptor beta chains from one specimen sequenced in a study of T cell responses to AZD1222 COVID-19 vaccine. TCRdb's table, derived via immunoSEQ multiplex PCR, lists solely in-frame clones and lacks some. The table has fewer than 110,000 clones, 90% to 95% seen once; the top ten hold about 20%. The source was peripheral blood, collected on day 0 of AZD1222 vaccination. These receptors all come from an adult in good health.

The V gene is TRBV12-3 or TRBV12-4, the J gene TRBJ2-5; D may be TRBD2 (5 bases). Trimming cost V 8 bases and J 2 bases, with 12 bases left between them. CDR3 size: 13 residues. The CDR3 DNA is TGTGCCAGCGGCGCTAGCACACAAGAGACCCAGTACTTC. Translation: CASGASTQETQYF.

This sequence joins TRBV5-1 and TRBJ2-2, with D tentatively TRBD2 (6 bases). Germline V lookup: CDR1 SGHRS, CDR2 YFSETQ. The V end lost 5 bases, the J end lost 1 base, and 12 bases lay between the germline ends. The CDR3 is made up of 15 amino acids. CDR3 DNA sequence: TGCGCCAGCAGGAGCGGAGGGCAGAACACCGGGGAGCTGTTTTTT. Residues: CASRSGGQNTGELFF.

This chain uses TRBV2 with TRBJ1-1, with D unresolved. The CDR3 is 14 amino acids. Trimming pared 5 bases from V and 4 bases from J, leaving 14 bases between. The germline CDR1 and CDR2 sequences are SNHLY and FYNNEI. CDR3 sequence reads: CASSRMKSPTEAFF. The CDR3 coding sequence is TGTGCCAGCAGTAGGATGAAATCCCCCACTGAAGCTTTCTTT.

This rearrangement joins TRBV29-1 to TRBJ1-2, with unresolved D. Per the germline V gene, CDR1 is SQVTM and CDR2 is ANQGSEA. There are 10 residues in the CDR3. The germline V and J ends were trimmed by 7 bases and 4 bases, with 7 bases remaining between them. CDR3 DNA: TGCAGCGCGGGGAGCTATGGCTACACCTTC. It encodes CSAGSYGYTF. The entire variable domain, with the rest obtained from reference TRBV29-1 and TRBJ1-2, is as follows: SAVISQKPSRDICQRGTSLTIQCQVDSQVTMMFWYRQQPGQSLTLIATANQGSEATYESGFVIDKFPISRPNLTFSTLTVSNMSPEDSSIYLCSAGSYGYTFGSGTRLTVV.